This record looks at one T cell receptor beta chain sequence and its context. The entry originates in a study of blood T cell repertoires in COVID-19. At the level of the study: PBMCs, B-cell-depleted T cells, or T cells provided the cDNA or gDNA that made up the material.

Under the authors' procedure: Reference gene primer amplification yielded estimated nucleated cell counts. Clones were read by immunoSEQ multiplex PCR, and TCRdb kept only the in-frame ones, dropping some. V and J calls and clone size follow that table, whereas D and trimming were derived from the DNA. This sample yields under 150,000 clones, of which approximately 84% are seen a single time; approximately 17% belongs to the top ten. The ends lost 7 bases at V and 1 base at J; junction bases unmatched: 12. This CDR3 has 16 residues. The germline CDR1 and CDR2 sequences are ENHRY and SYGVKD. V usage is TRBV10-3 and J usage is TRBJ1-1; 7 positions agree with TRBD1. The source material was peripheral blood. This receptor was obtained from a woman aged 80 or over with acute or convalescent COVID-19. The CDR3 DNA sequence: TGTGCCATCAATGACAGGGCTTCGGCCGGGAACACTGAAGCTTTCTTT. Protein product: CAINDRASAGNTEAFF.